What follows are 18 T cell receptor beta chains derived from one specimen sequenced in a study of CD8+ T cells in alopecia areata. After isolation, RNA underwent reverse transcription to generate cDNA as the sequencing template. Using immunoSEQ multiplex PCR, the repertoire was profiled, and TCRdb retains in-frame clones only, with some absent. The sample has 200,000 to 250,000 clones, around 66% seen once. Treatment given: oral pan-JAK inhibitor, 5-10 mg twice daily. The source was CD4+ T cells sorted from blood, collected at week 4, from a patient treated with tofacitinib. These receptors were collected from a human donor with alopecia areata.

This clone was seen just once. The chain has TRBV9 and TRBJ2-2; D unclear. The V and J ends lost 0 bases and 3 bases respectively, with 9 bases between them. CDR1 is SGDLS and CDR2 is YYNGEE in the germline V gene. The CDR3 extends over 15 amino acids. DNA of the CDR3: TGTGCCAGCAGCGTAGTGGACGGGTACACCGGGGAGCTGTTTTTT. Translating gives CASSVVDGYTGELFF.

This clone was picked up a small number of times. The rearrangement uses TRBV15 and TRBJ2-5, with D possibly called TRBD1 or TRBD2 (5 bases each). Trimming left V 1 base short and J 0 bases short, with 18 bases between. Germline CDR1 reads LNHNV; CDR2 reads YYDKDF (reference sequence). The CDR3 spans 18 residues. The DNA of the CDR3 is TGTGCCACCAGCAGAGCGGGCTCCCTCGGGGCAGACCAAGAGACCCAGTACTTC. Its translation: CATSRAGSLGADQETQYF.

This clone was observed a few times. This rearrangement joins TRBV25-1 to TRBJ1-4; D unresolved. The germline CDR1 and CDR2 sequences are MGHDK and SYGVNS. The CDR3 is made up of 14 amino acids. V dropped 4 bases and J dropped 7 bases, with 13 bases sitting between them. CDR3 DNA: TGTGCCAGCAGTGCATCAGTCCGTGGTGAAAAACTGTTTTTT. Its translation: CASSASVRGEKLFF.

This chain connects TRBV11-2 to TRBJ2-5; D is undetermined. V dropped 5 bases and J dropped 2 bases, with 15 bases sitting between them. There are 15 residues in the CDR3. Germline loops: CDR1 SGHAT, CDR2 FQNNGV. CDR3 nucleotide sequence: TGTGCCAGCAGCGGCCCCTGGGTCAGTCAAGAGACCCAGTACTTC. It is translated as CASSGPWVSQETQYF.

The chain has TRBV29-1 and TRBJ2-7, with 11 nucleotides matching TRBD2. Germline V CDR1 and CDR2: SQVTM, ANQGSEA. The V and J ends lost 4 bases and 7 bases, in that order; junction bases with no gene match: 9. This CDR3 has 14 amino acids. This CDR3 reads CSVGPSGGPEEQYF. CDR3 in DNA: TGCAGCGTTGGTCCTAGCGGGGGGCCCGAAGAGCAGTACTTC.

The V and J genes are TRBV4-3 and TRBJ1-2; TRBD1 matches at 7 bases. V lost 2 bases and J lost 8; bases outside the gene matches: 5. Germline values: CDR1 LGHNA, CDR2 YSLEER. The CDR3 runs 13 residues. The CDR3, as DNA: TGCGCCAGCAGCCAAACAGGGGTCATAGGCTACACCTTC. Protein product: CASSQTGVIGYTF.

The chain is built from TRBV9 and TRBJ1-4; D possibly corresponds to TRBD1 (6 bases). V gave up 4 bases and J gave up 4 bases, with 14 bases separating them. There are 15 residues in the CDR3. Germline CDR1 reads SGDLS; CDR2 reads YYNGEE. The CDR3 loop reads CASSPRGGSNEKLFF. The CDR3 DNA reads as TGTGCCAGCAGCCCAAGAGGGGGGAGTAATGAAAAACTGTTTTTT.

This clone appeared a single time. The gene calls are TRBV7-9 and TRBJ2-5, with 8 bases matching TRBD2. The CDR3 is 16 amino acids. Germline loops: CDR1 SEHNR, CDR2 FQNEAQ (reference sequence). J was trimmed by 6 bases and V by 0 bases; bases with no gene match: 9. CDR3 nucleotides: TGTGCCAGCAGCTTAGCTTTGTCGGGGGGGCCGAAGACCCAGTACTTC. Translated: CASSLALSGGPKTQYF.

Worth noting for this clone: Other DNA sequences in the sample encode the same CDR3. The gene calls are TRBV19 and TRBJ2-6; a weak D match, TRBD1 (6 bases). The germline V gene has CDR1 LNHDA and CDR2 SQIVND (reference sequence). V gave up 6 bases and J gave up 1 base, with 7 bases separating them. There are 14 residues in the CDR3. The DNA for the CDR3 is TGTGCCAGTAGCACAGGGTCTGGGGCCAACGTCCTGACTTTC. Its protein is CASSTGSGANVLTF.

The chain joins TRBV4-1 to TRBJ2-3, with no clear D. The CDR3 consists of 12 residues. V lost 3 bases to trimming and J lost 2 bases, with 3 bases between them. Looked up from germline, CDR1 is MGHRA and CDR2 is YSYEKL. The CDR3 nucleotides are TGCGCCAGCAGCCAGAACACAGATACGCAGTATTTT. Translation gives CASSQNTDTQYF.

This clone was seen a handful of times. CDR3 bases: TGTGCCAGCAGTTACGGGACCCGGCAAGAGACCCAGTACTTC. As protein: CASSYGTRQETQYF. This chain connects TRBV6-5 to TRBJ2-5; D possibly uses TRBD1 or TRBD2 (5 bases each). V lost 2 bases and J lost 2, with 9 bases in between. CDR3 length: 14 residues. Germline CDR1 is MNHEY and CDR2 is SVGAGI.

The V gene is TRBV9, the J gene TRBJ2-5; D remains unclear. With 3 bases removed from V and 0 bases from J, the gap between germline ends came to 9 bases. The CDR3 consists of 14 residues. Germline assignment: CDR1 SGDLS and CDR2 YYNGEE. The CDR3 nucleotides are TGTGCCAGCAGCGGAATGGGGAACCAAGAGACCCAGTACTTC. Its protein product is CASSGMGNQETQYF.

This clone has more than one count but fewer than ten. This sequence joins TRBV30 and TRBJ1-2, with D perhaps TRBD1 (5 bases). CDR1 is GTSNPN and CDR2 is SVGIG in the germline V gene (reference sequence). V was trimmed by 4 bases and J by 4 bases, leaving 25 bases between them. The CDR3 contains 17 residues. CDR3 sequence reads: CAWTRGRQPELFYGYTF. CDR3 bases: TGTGCCTGGACCCGAGGGAGACAGCCAGAACTTTTCTATGGCTACACCTTC.

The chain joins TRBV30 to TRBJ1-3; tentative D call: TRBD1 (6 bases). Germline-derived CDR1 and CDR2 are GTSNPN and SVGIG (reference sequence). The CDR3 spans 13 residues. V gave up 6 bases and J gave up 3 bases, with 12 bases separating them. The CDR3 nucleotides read TGTGCCTGCCTAGGGGGTTATGGAAACACCATATATTTT. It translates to CACLGGYGNTIYF.

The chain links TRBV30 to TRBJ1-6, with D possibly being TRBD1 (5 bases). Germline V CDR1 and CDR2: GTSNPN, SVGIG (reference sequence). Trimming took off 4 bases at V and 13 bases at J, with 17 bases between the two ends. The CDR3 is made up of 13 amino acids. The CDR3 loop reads CAWTGTHQTPLHF. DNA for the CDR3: TGTGCCTGGACCGGGACTCACCAGACGCCCCTCCACTTT.

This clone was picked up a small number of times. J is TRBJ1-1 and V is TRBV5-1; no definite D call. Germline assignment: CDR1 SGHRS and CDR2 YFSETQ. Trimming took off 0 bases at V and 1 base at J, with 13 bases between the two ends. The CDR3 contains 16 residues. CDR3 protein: CASSLAVGSRNTEAFF. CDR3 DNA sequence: TGCGCCAGCAGCTTGGCCGTGGGGTCGCGGAACACTGAAGCTTTCTTT.

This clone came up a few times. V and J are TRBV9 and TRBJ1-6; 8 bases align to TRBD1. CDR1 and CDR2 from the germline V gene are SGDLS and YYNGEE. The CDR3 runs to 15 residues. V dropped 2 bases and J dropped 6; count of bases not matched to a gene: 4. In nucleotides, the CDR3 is TGTGCCAGCAGCGTGGGACAGGCGTTTAATTCACCCCTCCACTTT. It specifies CASSVGQAFNSPLHF. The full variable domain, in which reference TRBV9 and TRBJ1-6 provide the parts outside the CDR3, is DSGVTQTPKHLITATGQRVTLRCSPRSGDLSVYWYQQSLDQGLQFLIQYYNGEERAKGNILERFSAQQFPDLHSELNLSSLELGDSALYFCASSVGQAFNSPLHFGNGTRLTVT.

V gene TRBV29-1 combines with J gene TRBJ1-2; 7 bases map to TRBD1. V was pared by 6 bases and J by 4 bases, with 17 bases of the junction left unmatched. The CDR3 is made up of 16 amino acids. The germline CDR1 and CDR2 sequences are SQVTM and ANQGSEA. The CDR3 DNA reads TGCAGCGTCCAGGGACAGCGGAATCCGAGATTCTATGGCTACACCTTC. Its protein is CSVQGQRNPRFYGYTF.